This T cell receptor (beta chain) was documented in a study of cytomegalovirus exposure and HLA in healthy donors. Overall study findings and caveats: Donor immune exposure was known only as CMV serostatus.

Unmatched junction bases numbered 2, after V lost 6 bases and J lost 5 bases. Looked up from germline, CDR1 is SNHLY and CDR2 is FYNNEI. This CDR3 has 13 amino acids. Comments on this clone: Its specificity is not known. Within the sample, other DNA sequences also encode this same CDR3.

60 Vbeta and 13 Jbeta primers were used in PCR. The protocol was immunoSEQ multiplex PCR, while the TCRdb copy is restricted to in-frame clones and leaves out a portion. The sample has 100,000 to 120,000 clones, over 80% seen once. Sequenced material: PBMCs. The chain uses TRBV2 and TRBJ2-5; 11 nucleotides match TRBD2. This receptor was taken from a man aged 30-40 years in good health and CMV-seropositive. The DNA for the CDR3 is TGTGCCAGCAGAAGACTAGCGGGGGAGACCCAGTACTTC. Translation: CASRRLAGETQYF.